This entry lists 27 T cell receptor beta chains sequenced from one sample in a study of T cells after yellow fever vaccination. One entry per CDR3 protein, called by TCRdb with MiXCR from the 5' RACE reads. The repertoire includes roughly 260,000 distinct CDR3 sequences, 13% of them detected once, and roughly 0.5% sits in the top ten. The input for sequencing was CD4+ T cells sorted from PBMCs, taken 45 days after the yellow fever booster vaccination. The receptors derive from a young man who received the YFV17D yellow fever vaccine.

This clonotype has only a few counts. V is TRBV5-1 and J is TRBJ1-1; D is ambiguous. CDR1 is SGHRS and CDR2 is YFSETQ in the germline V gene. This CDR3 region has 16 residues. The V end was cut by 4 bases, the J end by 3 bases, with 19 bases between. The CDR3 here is CASSTARGLPYTEAFF. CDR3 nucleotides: TGCGCCAGCAGCACCGCCCGGGGTCTGCCTTACACTGAAGCTTTCTTT.

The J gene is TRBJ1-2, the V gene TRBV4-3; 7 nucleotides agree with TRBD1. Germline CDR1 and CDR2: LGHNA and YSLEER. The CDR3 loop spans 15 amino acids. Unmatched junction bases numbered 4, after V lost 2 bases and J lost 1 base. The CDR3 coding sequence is TGCGCCAGCAGCCAACGACAGGGTGGTAACTATGGCTACACCTTC. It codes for CASSQRQGGNYGYTF.

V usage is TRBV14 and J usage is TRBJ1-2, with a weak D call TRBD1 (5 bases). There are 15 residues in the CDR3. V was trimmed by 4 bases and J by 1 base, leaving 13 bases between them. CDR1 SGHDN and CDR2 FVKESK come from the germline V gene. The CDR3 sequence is CASSPRQPFNYGYTF. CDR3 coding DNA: TGTGCCAGCAGCCCTCGACAGCCTTTTAACTATGGCTACACCTTC.

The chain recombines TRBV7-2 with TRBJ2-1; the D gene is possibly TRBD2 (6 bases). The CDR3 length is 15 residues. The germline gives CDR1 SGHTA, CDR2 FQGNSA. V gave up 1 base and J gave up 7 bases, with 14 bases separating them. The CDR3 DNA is TGTGCCAGCAGCTTAGTAGGAGGGAGAACGAATGAGCAGTTCTTC. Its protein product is CASSLVGGRTNEQFF. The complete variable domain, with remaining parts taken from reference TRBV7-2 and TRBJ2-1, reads GAGVSQSPSNKVTEKGKDVELRCDPISGHTALYWYRQSLGQGLEFLIYFQGNSAPDKSGLPSDRFSAERTGGSVSTLTIQRTQQEDSAVYLCASSLVGGRTNEQFFGPGTRLTVL.

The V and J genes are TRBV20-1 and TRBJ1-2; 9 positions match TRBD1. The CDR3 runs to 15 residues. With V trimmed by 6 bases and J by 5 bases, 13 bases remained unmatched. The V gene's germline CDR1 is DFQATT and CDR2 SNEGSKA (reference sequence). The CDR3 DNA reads TGCAGTGCGGTTCCTCGGGACAGGGTTCTTTATGGCTACACCTTC. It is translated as CSAVPRDRVLYGYTF.

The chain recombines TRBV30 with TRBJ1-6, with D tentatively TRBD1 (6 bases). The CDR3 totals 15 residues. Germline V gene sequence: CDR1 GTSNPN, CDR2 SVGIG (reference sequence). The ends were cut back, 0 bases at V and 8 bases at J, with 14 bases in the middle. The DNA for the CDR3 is TGTGCCTGGAGTGTACTGTCGGAGGGGGATTCACCCCTCCACTTT. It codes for CAWSVLSEGDSPLHF.

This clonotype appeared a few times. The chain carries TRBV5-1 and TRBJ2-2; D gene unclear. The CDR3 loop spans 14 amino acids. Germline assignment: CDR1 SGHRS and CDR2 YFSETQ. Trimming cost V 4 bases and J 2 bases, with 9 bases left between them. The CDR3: CASSGPANTGELFF. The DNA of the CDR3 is TGCGCCAGCAGCGGTCCAGCTAACACCGGGGAGCTGTTTTTT.

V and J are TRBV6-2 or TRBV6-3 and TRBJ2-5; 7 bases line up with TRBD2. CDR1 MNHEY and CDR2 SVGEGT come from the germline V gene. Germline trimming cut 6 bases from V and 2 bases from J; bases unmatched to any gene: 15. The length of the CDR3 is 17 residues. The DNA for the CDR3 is TGTGCCAGCAGCACCTGGAGCGGGACGCCCACACAAGAGACCCAGTACTTC. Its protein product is CASSTWSGTPTQETQYF.

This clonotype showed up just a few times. The DNA for the CDR3 is TGTGCCAGCACCGGACTAGCGGGAGTAAGGAATGAGCAGTTCTTC. This gives the protein CASTGLAGVRNEQFF. The V gene is TRBV12-3 or TRBV12-4, the J gene TRBJ2-1; 13 nucleotides line up with TRBD2. The CDR3 loop spans 15 amino acids. V lost 7 bases and J lost 7; bases outside the gene matches: 7.

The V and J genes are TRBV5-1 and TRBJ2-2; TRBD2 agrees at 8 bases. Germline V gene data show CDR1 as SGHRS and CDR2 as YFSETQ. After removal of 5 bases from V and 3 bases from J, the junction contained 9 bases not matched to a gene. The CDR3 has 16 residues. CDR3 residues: CASRPLSGKYTGELFF. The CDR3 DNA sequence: TGCGCCAGCAGACCACTTAGCGGGAAGTACACCGGGGAGCTGTTTTTT. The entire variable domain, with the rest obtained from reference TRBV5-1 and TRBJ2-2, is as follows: KAGVTQTPRYLIKTRGQQVTLSCSPISGHRSVSWYQQTPGQGLQFLFEYFSETQRNKGNFPGRFSGRQFSNSRSEMNVSTLELGDSALYLCASRPLSGKYTGELFFGEGSRLTVL.

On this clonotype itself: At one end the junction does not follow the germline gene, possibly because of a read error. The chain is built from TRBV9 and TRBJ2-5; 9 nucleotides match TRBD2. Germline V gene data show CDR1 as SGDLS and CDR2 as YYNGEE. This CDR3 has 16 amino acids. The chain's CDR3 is CASSVAVAGAREAQYF. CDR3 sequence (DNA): TGTGCCAGCAGCGTCGCGGTAGCGGGAGCAAGAGAGGCCCAGTACTTC. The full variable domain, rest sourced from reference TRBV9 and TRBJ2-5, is DSGVTQTPKHLITATGQRVTLRCSPRSGDLSVYWYQQSLDQGLQFLIQYYNGEERAKGNILERFSAQQFPDLHSELNLSSLELGDSALYFCASSVAVAGAREAQYFGPGTRLLVL.

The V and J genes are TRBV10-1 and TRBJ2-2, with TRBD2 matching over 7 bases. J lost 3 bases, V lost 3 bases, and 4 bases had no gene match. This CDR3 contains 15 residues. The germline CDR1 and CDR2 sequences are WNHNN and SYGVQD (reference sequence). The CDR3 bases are TGCGCCAGCAGTGAAGTGGGACTATACACCGGGGAGCTGTTTTTT. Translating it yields CASSEVGLYTGELFF.

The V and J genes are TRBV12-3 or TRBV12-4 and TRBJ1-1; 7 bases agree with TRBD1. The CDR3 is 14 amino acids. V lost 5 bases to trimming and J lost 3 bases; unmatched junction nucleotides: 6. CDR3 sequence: CASSPTGYYTEAFF. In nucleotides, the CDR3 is TGTGCCAGCAGTCCGACAGGGTATTACACTGAAGCTTTCTTT.

For the CDR3, the DNA is TGTGCCAGCAGCCAAGTGGAGAAAGTAGCTTTCTTT. This codes for CASSQVEKVAFF. The J gene is TRBJ1-1, the V gene TRBV3-1; D uncertain. This CDR3 has 12 amino acids. Between the trimmed V and J ends, which lost 1 base and 10 bases, there was a span of 10 bases. CDR1 is LGHDT, CDR2 YNNKEL, per germline (reference sequence).

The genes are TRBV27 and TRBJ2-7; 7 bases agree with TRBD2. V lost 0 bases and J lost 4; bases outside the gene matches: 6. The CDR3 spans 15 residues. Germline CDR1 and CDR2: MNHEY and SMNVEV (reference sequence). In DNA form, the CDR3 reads TGTGCCAGCAGTTTATCGGGAGGGTCCTGGTACGAGCAGTACTTC. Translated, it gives CASSLSGGSWYEQYF.

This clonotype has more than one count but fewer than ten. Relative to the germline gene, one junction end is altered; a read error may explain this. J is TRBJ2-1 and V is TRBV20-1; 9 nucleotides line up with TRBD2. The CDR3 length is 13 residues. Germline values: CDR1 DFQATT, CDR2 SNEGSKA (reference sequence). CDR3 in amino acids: CSAMRGRASRDLF. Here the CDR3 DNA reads TGCAGTGCTATGCGCGGGAGGGCGAGTCGTGATCTCTTC.

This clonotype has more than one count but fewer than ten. The CDR3 sequence: CATSDWGQPDTQYF. The CDR3 nucleotides are TGTGCCACCAGTGATTGGGGACAGCCAGATACGCAGTATTTT. V is TRBV24-1 and J is TRBJ2-3; 7 bases match TRBD1. The CDR3 extends over 14 amino acids. With V trimmed by 2 bases and J by 4 bases, 2 bases remained unmatched. Germline-derived CDR1 and CDR2 are KGHDR and SFDVKD.

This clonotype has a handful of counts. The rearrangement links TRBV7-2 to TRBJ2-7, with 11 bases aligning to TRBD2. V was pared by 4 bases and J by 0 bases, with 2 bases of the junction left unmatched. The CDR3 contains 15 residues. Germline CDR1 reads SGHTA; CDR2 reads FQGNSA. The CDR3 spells CASSSTSGDSYEQYF. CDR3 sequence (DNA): TGTGCCAGCAGCTCGACTAGCGGGGACTCCTACGAGCAGTACTTC.

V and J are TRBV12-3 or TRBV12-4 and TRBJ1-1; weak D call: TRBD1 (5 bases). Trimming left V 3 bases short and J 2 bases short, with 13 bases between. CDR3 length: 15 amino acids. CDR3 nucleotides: TGTGCCAGCAGTTTCTGGGGGGGTCTCAACACTGAAGCTTTCTTT. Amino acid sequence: CASSFWGGLNTEAFF.

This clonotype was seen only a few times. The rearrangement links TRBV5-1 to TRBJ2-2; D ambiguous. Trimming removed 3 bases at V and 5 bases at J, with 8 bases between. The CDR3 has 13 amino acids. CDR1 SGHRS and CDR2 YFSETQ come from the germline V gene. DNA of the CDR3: TGCGCCAGCAGCTGGACGGCGACCGGGGAGCTGTTTTTT. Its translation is CASSWTATGELFF. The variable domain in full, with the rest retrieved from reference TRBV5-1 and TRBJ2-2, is KAGVTQTPRYLIKTRGQQVTLSCSPISGHRSVSWYQQTPGQGLQFLFEYFSETQRNKGNFPGRFSGRQFSNSRSEMNVSTLELGDSALYLCASSWTATGELFFGEGSRLTVL.

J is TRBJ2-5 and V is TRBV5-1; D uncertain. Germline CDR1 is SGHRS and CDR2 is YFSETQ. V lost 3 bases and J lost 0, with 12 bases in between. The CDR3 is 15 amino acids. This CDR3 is CASSSRHRDQETQYF. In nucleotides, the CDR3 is TGCGCCAGCAGCTCCAGACACAGAGACCAAGAGACCCAGTACTTC.

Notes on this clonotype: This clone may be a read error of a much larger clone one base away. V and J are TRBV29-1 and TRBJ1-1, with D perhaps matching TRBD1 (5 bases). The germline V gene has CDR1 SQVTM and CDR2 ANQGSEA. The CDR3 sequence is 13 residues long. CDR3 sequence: CNVRGGAATEAFF. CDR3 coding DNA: TGCAACGTGAGGGGAGGGGCGGCCACTGAAGCTTTCTTT.

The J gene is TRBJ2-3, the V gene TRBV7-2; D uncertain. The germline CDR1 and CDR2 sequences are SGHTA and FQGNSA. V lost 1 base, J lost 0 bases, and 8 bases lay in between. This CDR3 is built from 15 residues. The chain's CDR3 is CASSLEPASTDTQYF. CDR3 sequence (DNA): TGTGCCAGCAGCTTAGAACCAGCTAGCACAGATACGCAGTATTTT.

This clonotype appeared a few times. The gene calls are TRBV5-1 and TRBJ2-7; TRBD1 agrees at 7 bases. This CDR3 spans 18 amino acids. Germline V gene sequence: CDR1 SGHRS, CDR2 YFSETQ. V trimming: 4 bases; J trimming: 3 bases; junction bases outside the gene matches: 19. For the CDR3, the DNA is TGCGCCAGCAGCCCTTGGAGAACGACAGGGAATGGGGTCTACGAGCAGTACTTC. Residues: CASSPWRTTGNGVYEQYF.

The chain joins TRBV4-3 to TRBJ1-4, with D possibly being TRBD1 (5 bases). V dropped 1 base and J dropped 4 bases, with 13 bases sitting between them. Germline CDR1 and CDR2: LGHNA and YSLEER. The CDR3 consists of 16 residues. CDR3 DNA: TGCGCCAGCAGCCAAGGCACCGGGACCCTTAATGAAAAACTGTTTTTT. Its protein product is CASSQGTGTLNEKLFF.

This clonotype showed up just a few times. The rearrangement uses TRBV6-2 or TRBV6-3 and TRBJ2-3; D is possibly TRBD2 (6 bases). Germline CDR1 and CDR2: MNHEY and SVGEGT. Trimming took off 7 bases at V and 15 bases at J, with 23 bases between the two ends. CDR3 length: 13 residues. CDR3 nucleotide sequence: TGTGCCAGCAAGGGAAATGGCGGGGCACGGTCTTATTTT. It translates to CASKGNGGARSYF.

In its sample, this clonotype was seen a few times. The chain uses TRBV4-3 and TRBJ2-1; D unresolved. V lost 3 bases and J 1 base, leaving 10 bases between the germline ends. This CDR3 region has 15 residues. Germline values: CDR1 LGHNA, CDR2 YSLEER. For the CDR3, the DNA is TGCGCCAGCAGCCAGGACGGTTATTCCTACAATGAGCAGTTCTTC. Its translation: CASSQDGYSYNEQFF.